This T cell receptor beta chain derives from a study of cytomegalovirus exposure and HLA in healthy donors. This CDR3 contains 17 residues. Germline V lookup: CDR1 SGHVS, CDR2 FQNEAQ. V dropped 3 bases and J dropped 3; count of bases not matched to a gene: 11. The PCR had 60 Vbeta and 13 Jbeta primers. Sequencing used immunoSEQ multiplex PCR; TCRdb keeps in-frame clones, though not all of them. The sample lists approximately 120,000 clones, 75% to 80% occurring once. This clonotype was obtained from a woman aged 40 to 49 in good health and CMV-seropositive. Sequencing input: PBMCs. The rearrangement uses TRBV7-8 and TRBJ2-7; TRBD1 matches 10 bases. The CDR3 protein is CASSFYPRRDRGYEQYF. The CDR3 DNA sequence: TGTGCCAGCAGCTTCTACCCCCGACGGGACAGGGGCTACGAGCAGTACTTC.